Sequencing of this T cell receptor (beta chain) was carried out in a study of sequential checkpoint blockade in melanoma. Looking at the study overall: Randomization was 1:1 between first-line nivolumab→ipilimumab and ipilimumab→nivolumab.

The treatment here: randomized to nivolumab then ipilimumab (arm A) or the reverse (arm B). DNA-damaging chemotherapy had not been given to any patient beforehand. From thawed PBMCs, live CD3+CD8+ cells negative for CD19 and CD56 were sorted. The CDR3 sequence is 13 residues long. V lost 6 bases, J lost 5 bases, and 16 bases lay in between. Looked up from germline, CDR1 is SQVTM and CDR2 is ANQGSEA. Assay used: immunoSEQ multiplex PCR; TCRdb lists only in-frame clones, some missing. Here the sample spans some 12,000 clones, over 75% being singletons. The receptor's source is a human donor with melanoma. The sequences come from CD8+ T cells sorted from blood (inferred from file names), collected from a patient given nivolumab and ipilimumab in sequence. V and J are TRBV29-1 and TRBJ2-5, with D uncertain. The CDR3 DNA reads TGCAGCGTCTGGCAGGTGGGTTCGGAGACCCAGTACTTC. This encodes CSVWQVGSETQYF.